This is a list of T cell receptor beta chains from one sample in a study of cytomegalovirus exposure and HLA in healthy donors. Clones were sequenced by immunoSEQ multiplex PCR, and TCRdb holds only the in-frame ones, with some missing. Among 100,000 to 150,000 clones, roughly 90% were seen once, and the ten largest hold about 1.9%. The sequenced sample consisted of PBMCs. The receptors stem from a woman between 18 and 30 years old in good health and CMV-seronegative. Both conserved end residues are part of each CDR3. A D gene is named only where the DNA matches it firmly. The listing skips clone size in some rows; elsewhere it reads once, few, many or a size class.

D gene	V gene	J gene	clone size	CDR3 protein	CDR3 DNA
TRBD2	TRBV6-5	TRBJ2-2	-	CASSRTSMDTGELFF	TGTGCCAGCAGCCGGACTAGTATGGACACCGGGGAGCTGTTTTTT
TRBD2	TRBV5-1	TRBJ2-1	-	CASSLGAGGSGNEQFF	TGCGCCAGCAGCTTGGGTGCCGGGGGGTCCGGCAATGAGCAGTTCTTC
TRBD2	TRBV11-2	TRBJ2-7	-	CASSLRGTGGKYEQYF	TGTGCCAGCAGCTTAAGAGGGACGGGAGGGAAGTACGAGCAGTACTTC
TRBD1	TRBV9	TRBJ1-1	-	CASSRTGERTEAFF	TGTGCCAGCAGCCGGACAGGGGAAAGAACTGAAGCTTTCTTT
TRBD1	TRBV29-1	TRBJ1-4	-	CSVRRDRTEKLFF	TGCAGCGTTCGCCGGGACAGGACTGAAAAACTGTTTTTT
TRBD1	TRBV4-2	TRBJ1-2	once	CASSQDRQGDYGYTF	TGTGCCAGCAGCCAAGATCGTCAGGGGGACTATGGCTACACCTTC
TRBD1	TRBV7-8	TRBJ2-7	-	CASSLFGEQGALHEQYF	TGTGCCAGCAGCTTATTTGGTGAACAGGGGGCACTACACGAGCAGTACTTC
-	TRBV25-1	TRBJ1-2	once	CASRSDNYGYTF	TGTGCCAGCAGGTCAGATAACTATGGCTACACCTTC
-	TRBV9	TRBJ2-7	-	CASSANTYEQYF	TGTGCCAGCAGCGCCAACACCTACGAGCAGTACTTC
TRBD1	TRBV5-4	TRBJ2-3	-	CASSSRTGGYADTQYF	TGTGCCAGCAGCTCCCGGACAGGGGGCTATGCAGATACGCAGTATTTT
-	TRBV6-1	TRBJ2-7	-	CASSADSPGKQYF	TGTGCCAGCAGTGCGGACAGTCCGGGTAAGCAGTACTTC